Below are 4 T cell receptor beta chains sequenced from a single sample in a study of control samples from healthy donors and cancer patients. Clones were read by immunoSEQ multiplex PCR, and TCRdb kept only the in-frame ones, dropping some. The data hold 70,000 to 90,000 clones, with around 95% observed a single time. The sample was blood. The receptors were gathered from a woman aged 35 to 49 in good health.

The chain links TRBV5-1 to TRBJ1-1; no clear D gene. V was pared by 3 bases and J by 1 base, with 7 bases between. Germline CDR1 reads SGHRS; CDR2 reads YFSETQ. The CDR3 totals 13 residues. The DNA for the CDR3 is TGCGCCAGCAGCTCCAGTGGGAACACTGAAGCTTTCTTT. Encoded protein: CASSSSGNTEAFF.

The chain has TRBV2 and TRBJ2-7, with D hard to call. V was trimmed by 2 bases and J by 3 bases, leaving 2 bases between them. CDR1 SNHLY and CDR2 FYNNEI come from the germline V gene. This CDR3 is built from 11 residues. CDR3 sequence reads: CASSENYEQYF. CDR3 in DNA: TGTGCCAGCAGTGAAAACTACGAGCAGTACTTC.

The chain carries TRBV6-5 and TRBJ2-5, with TRBD2 matching 10 bases. The V segment lost 6 bases and the J segment 4 bases; nucleotides outside the gene matches: 8. Germline assignment: CDR1 MNHEY and CDR2 SVGAGI. The CDR3 is 15 residues long. Here the CDR3 reads CASRKSGRAGETQYF. For the CDR3, the DNA is TGTGCCAGCAGAAAAAGCGGGAGGGCAGGAGAGACCCAGTACTTC.

This clone came up a few times. CDR3 sequence: CASLGSGNTGELFF. Written as DNA, the CDR3 is TGTGCCAGCTTGGGGTCCGGGAACACCGGGGAGCTGTTTTTT. This chain joins TRBV7-6 and TRBJ2-2; no clear D gene. The V end was cut by 8 bases, the J end by 1 base, with 11 bases between. There are 14 residues in the CDR3. The germline CDR1 and CDR2 sequences are SGHVS and FNYEAQ.